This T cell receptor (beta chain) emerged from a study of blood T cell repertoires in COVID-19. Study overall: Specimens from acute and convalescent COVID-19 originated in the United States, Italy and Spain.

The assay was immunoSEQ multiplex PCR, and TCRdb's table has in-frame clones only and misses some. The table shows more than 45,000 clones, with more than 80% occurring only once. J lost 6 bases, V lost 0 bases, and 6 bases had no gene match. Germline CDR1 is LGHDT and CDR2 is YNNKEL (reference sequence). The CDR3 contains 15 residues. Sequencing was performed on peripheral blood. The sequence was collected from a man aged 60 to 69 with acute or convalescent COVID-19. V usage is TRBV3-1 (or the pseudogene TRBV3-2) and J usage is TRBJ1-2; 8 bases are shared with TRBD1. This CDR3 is CASSQDHQGANGYTF. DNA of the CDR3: TGTGCCAGCAGCCAAGATCATCAGGGGGCGAATGGCTACACCTTC.